This T cell receptor (beta chain) appears in the sequencing data of a study of blood T cell repertoires in COVID-19 (TCRdb year 2020). Broadly, across the study: The collaborator samples originated in the United States, Italy and Spain and spanned the acute and convalescent phases of COVID-19. Samples were obtained from the ongoing ImmuneRACE study (first 160 participants) and from roughly 1,300 subjects provided by 6 global collaborators. Deeply sampled blood TCRbeta repertoires from subjects exposed to, actively infected with, or recovered from COVID-19 were included in the dataset. A freely available public database, intended as a resource for researchers studying the immune response to SARS-CoV-2, is where the repertoires were released. Where HLA class I and class II types were available, the types were taken from metadata supplied by the sample provider, not from assay-based typing. The sample metadata nearly always contained a de-identified subject ID, COVID-19 status, age in years and sex. The material from the prospective study consisted of cDNA or gDNA derived from T cells, B-cell-depleted T cells, or PBMCs.

TCRbeta CDR3 regions were amplified from genomic DNA using the immunoSEQ Assay, a bias-controlled multiplex PCR. The authors' pipeline ran thus. Nucleated cell counts per sample were estimated from amplification of reference gene primers within the assay. To quantify the absolute abundance of each unique TCRbeta CDR3 rearrangement, sequence reads were collapsed and filtered. Productive Simpson clonality was computed per sample as the square root of Simpson's diversity index over productive rearrangements. The table was pulled from immuneACCESS by TCRdb, which kept in-frame rearrangements only. Such tables lose some clones; where checked, under half of the loss comes from unresolved V genes, and the rest has no known cause. Clonal size and the V and J genes are those of that table, whereas D and trimming came from the DNA. The sample has 200,000 to 300,000 clones on record, around 86% of them singletons. The ten largest clonotypes hold over 4% of the sample.

Reading from cysteine to phenylalanine, the CDR3 counts 11 amino acids. Only the CDR3 DNA stays, 33 bases, in frame from base 1. V drops 7 bases and J drops 4 bases, leaving 5 bases in between. The germline V gene (reference sequence) specifies LNHDA as CDR1 and SQIVND as CDR2. The sample holds a few counts of this clone. What antigen it recognizes has not been identified. Base-call qualities are not available, and no considerably larger clone is one nucleotide away. What the study reported, not specific to this receptor: The quantity of clinical and demographic metadata differed by source and by participant and was supplied without curation.

At one collaborating source in Seattle, patients were enrolled during active infection and were followed longitudinally through the course of disease. Collaborating institutions collected whole blood in K2EDTA tubes following their own protocols. For TCRbeta analysis, collaborators shipped samples in one of three forms: frozen whole blood, isolated PBMCs, or DNA extracted from either of those sample types. The sequencing input was peripheral blood. The TCR originated in a woman aged 55-70 years with COVID-19, enrolled during active disease. The sequence links TRBV19 to TRBJ1-5; no D gene call is confident. The CDR3 reads as follows: CASIENQPQHF. The bases are TGTGCCAGTATAGAAAATCAGCCCCAGCATTTT.